This passage covers 27 T cell receptor beta chains from one sample sequenced in a study of CD8+ T cells in alopecia areata. Extracted RNA was reverse transcribed into cDNA, the sequencing template. Sequenced by immunoSEQ multiplex PCR; TCRdb stores in-frame clones only, minus some. This sample has around 250,000 clones, with under 70% found just once. Here the sequenced sample was CD4+ T cells sorted from blood, taken at week 0. These receptor sequences come from a human donor with alopecia areata.

This clone was recorded a few times. The chain combines TRBV5-4 with TRBJ2-6; TRBD1 might be the D (5 bases). The CDR3 is made up of 13 amino acids. The V end was cut by 6 bases, the J end by 4 bases, with 8 bases between. Germline CDR1 is SGHNT and CDR2 is YYREEE (reference sequence). The CDR3 bases are TGTGCCAGCACAGGGTACGGGGCCAACGTCCTGACTTTC. It codes for CASTGYGANVLTF.

As regards this clone: The sample has other DNA sequences that encode this CDR3 too. V and J are TRBV29-1 and TRBJ2-5, with D possibly being TRBD1 or TRBD2 (5 bases each). This CDR3 comprises 12 residues. Trimming took 3 bases from V and 3 from J, leaving 8 bases between them. CDR1 and CDR2 from the germline V gene are SQVTM and ANQGSEA. DNA for the CDR3: TGCAGCGTTGACCAGGGAGAAGAGACCCAGTACTTC. Translation: CSVDQGEETQYF.

The chain employs TRBV10-3 and TRBJ2-1, with D perhaps matching TRBD2 (5 bases). Germline V lookup: CDR1 ENHRY, CDR2 SYGVKD. Between the trimmed V and J ends, which lost 0 bases and 2 bases, there was a span of 5 bases. This CDR3 is built from 14 residues. DNA of the CDR3: TGTGCCATCAGTGAGTCCGGGACCTACAATGAGCAGTTCTTC. Translated, it gives CAISESGTYNEQFF.

This rearrangement joins TRBV30 to TRBJ1-4; D is perhaps TRBD1 (5 bases). Trimming pared 3 bases from V and 8 bases from J, leaving 10 bases between. Looked up from germline, CDR1 is GTSNPN and CDR2 is SVGIG (reference sequence). The CDR3 contains 12 residues. The CDR3 spells CAWSRDREKLFF. CDR3 coding DNA: TGTGCCTGGAGCAGGGATCGGGAAAAACTGTTTTTT. Full variable domain (outside the CDR3, taken from reference TRBV30 and TRBJ1-4): SQTIHQWPATLVQPVGSPLSLECTVEGTSNPNLYWYRQAAGRGLQLLFYSVGIGQISSEVPQNLSASRPQDRQFILSSKKLLLSDSGFYLCAWSRDREKLFFGSGTQLSVL.

The chain joins TRBV14 to TRBJ1-1; possible D gene TRBD1, 6 bases. With 4 bases removed from V and 8 bases from J, the gap between germline ends came to 20 bases. Per germline, CDR1 SGHDN and CDR2 FVKESK. The CDR3 length is 15 residues. The CDR3 sequence is CASSPYRVESSEAFF. For the CDR3, the DNA is TGTGCCAGCAGCCCGTACAGGGTTGAATCCTCCGAAGCTTTCTTT.

The chain uses TRBV2 and TRBJ1-5; D unclear. Deletions cut 5 bases from V and 4 bases from J, with 12 bases between. The CDR3 has 14 amino acids. Germline V gives CDR1 SNHLY, CDR2 FYNNEI. DNA for the CDR3: TGTGCCAGCAGTCAGGACGGCCCGAATCAGCCCCAGCATTTT. Translated, it gives CASSQDGPNQPQHF.

V gene TRBV6-4 combines with J gene TRBJ2-2; perhaps TRBD1 as D (5 bases). The CDR3 is made up of 13 amino acids. Trimming took off 6 bases at V and 0 bases at J, with 5 bases between the two ends. Per germline, CDR1 MRHNA and CDR2 SNTAGT. Here the CDR3 reads CASRGANTGELFF. The CDR3 region has the DNA TGTGCCAGCAGAGGGGCGAACACCGGGGAGCTGTTTTTT.

The rearrangement uses TRBV4-1 and TRBJ2-7; 10 bases align to TRBD1. CDR1 is MGHRA and CDR2 is YSYEKL in the germline V gene. This CDR3 has 16 amino acids. The trim removed 1 base at V and 0 bases at J, leaving 3 bases unmatched. The CDR3 loop reads CASSQGRDRGSYEQYF. CDR3 DNA sequence: TGCGCCAGCAGCCAAGGCAGGGACAGGGGCTCCTACGAGCAGTACTTC.

This sequence joins TRBV15 and TRBJ2-2; tentatively, D is TRBD1 (5 bases). Trimming cost V 5 bases and J 0 bases, with 13 bases left between them. This CDR3 is built from 16 residues. Germline V CDR1 and CDR2: LNHNV, YYDKDF (reference sequence). DNA of the CDR3: TGTGCCACCAGCCCGTTCTGGACAACGAACACCGGGGAGCTGTTTTTT. Encoded protein: CATSPFWTTNTGELFF.

This chain's CDR3 is CAWTNGQRNSPLHF. The CDR3 coding sequence is TGTGCCTGGACGAATGGCCAGCGAAATTCACCCCTCCACTTT. The chain recombines TRBV30 with TRBJ1-6; no reliable D call. V was pared by 4 bases and J by 7 bases, with 14 bases between. The CDR3 covers 14 residues. Germline V lookup: CDR1 GTSNPN, CDR2 SVGIG (reference sequence).

This clone was observed a handful of times. This rearrangement joins TRBV7-9 to TRBJ1-2; D not resolved. The CDR3 is 14 residues long. The germline CDR1 and CDR2 sequences are SEHNR and FQNEAQ (reference sequence). V was shortened by 2 bases and J by 6 bases, with 13 bases between the two germline ends. The CDR3 loop reads CASSLNSIPNGYTF. CDR3 nucleotide sequence: TGTGCCAGCAGCTTAAATAGCATCCCAAATGGCTACACCTTC.

This clone was detected only once. DNA for the CDR3: TGTGCCAGCAGCTTAATCGGGGGTGGCTCACCCCTCCACTTT. Translation: CASSLIGGGSPLHF. This chain connects TRBV7-3 to TRBJ1-6; D might be TRBD1 (5 bases). Germline V CDR1 and CDR2: SGHTA, FQGTGA. The V end was cut by 1 base, the J end by 10 bases, with 11 bases between. The CDR3 has 14 amino acids.

The gene calls are TRBV5-1 and TRBJ1-2; perhaps TRBD1 as D (6 bases). V was trimmed by 4 bases and J by 7 bases, leaving 14 bases between them. The CDR3 runs 13 residues. The germline V gene encodes CDR1 SGHRS and CDR2 YFSETQ. The CDR3 sequence: CASSPTLDSGYTF. The CDR3 DNA is TGCGCCAGCAGCCCCACCCTGGACAGTGGCTACACCTTC.

This clone was recorded only once. The rearrangement uses TRBV7-9 and TRBJ2-7, with TRBD1 as a possible D gene (5 bases). V lost 1 base, J lost 7 bases, and 14 bases lay in between. In germline, CDR1 is SEHNR, CDR2 FQNEAQ (reference sequence). The CDR3 has 14 residues. CDR3 amino acids: CASSLEGAVGEQYF. Here the CDR3 DNA reads TGTGCCAGCAGCTTAGAAGGGGCAGTTGGGGAGCAGTACTTC. The full variable domain, rest sourced from reference TRBV7-9 and TRBJ2-7, is DTGVSQNPRHKITKRGQNVTFRCDPISEHNRLYWYRQTLGQGPEFLTYFQNEAQLEKSRLLSDRFSAERPKGSFSTLEIQRTEQGDSAMYLCASSLEGAVGEQYFGPGTRLTVT.

The CDR3 DNA sequence: TGTGCCAGCAGCGCCGGGACTGCCCAAGAGACCCAGTACTTC. Translating gives CASSAGTAQETQYF. The gene calls are TRBV9 and TRBJ2-5; D may be TRBD2 (6 bases). Trimming removed 3 bases at V and 1 base at J, with 10 bases between. The CDR3 spans 14 residues. The V gene's germline CDR1 is SGDLS and CDR2 YYNGEE.

The chain has TRBV9 and TRBJ1-6; D call uncertain. Trimming stripped 0 bases from V and 8 bases from J, with 9 bases between. The germline gives CDR1 SGDLS, CDR2 YYNGEE. The CDR3 loop spans 14 amino acids. The CDR3 DNA follows: TGTGCCAGCAGCGTAGTAGGGTTTGATTCACCCCTCCACTTT. It is translated as CASSVVGFDSPLHF.

This clone was detected many times. This chain uses TRBV7-3 with TRBJ2-5; D call uncertain. Germline CDR1 is SGHTA and CDR2 is FQGTGA. This CDR3 has 13 amino acids. V gave up 1 base and J gave up 4 bases, with 7 bases separating them. DNA of the CDR3: TGTGCCAGCAGCTTAAGTTTTACAGAGACCCAGTACTTC. It yields the protein CASSLSFTETQYF.

The sample holds a few counts of this clone. V is TRBV23-1 and J is TRBJ2-7; D is unresolved. TRBV23-1 is recorded as an ORF, its role being uncertain. The CDR3 contains 13 residues. V dropped 2 bases and J dropped 5 bases, with 10 bases sitting between them. The CDR3 region is CASSQRRDNEQYF. CDR3 sequence (DNA): TGCGCCAGCAGTCAAAGGAGAGATAACGAGCAGTACTTC.

This chain's CDR3 is CAISRDRGLDGYTF. DNA for the CDR3: TGTGCCATCAGCCGGGACAGGGGATTAGATGGCTACACCTTC. The chain carries TRBV10-3 and TRBJ1-2; 10 nucleotides line up with TRBD1. CDR3 length: 14 amino acids. Trimming took 6 bases from V and 6 from J; bases not matched to a gene: 7. The germline V gene encodes CDR1 ENHRY and CDR2 SYGVKD.

The chain recombines TRBV29-1 with TRBJ2-7; no firm D call. Germline loops: CDR1 SQVTM, CDR2 ANQGSEA. CDR3 length: 11 amino acids. Trimming shortened V by 7 bases and J by 6 bases, and 13 bases separated the two germline ends. CDR3 residues: CSALRVGEQYF. Written as DNA, the CDR3 is TGCAGCGCCTTAAGGGTTGGCGAGCAGTACTTC.

The chain links TRBV29-1 to TRBJ2-1; weak D call: TRBD1 (6 bases). CDR1 is SQVTM and CDR2 is ANQGSEA in the germline V gene. The V and J ends lost 4 bases and 9 bases respectively, with 19 bases between them. The CDR3 sequence is 14 residues long. In DNA form, the CDR3 reads TGCAGCGTTGGAATGAGTGCGACAGGCGCTGAGCAGTTCTTC. It encodes CSVGMSATGAEQFF.

About this clone itself: The same CDR3 arises from other DNA sequences in this sample as well. CDR3: CSVVGGNTEAFF. In nucleotides, the CDR3 is TGCAGCGTTGTAGGGGGAAACACTGAAGCTTTCTTT. This sequence joins TRBV29-1 and TRBJ1-1; D may be TRBD1 (6 bases). V gave up 4 bases and J gave up 2 bases, with 8 bases separating them. The CDR3 contains 12 residues. Germline CDR1 reads SQVTM; CDR2 reads ANQGSEA.

This chain uses TRBV25-1 with TRBJ2-7, with 7 bases fitting TRBD1. The length of the CDR3 is 14 residues. The germline CDR1 and CDR2 sequences are MGHDK and SYGVNS. The V and J ends lost 4 bases and 5 bases, in that order; junction bases with no gene match: 8. CDR3 nucleotide sequence: TGTGCCAGCAGTGGATGGACAGGCTTCGACGAGCAGTACTTC. It encodes CASSGWTGFDEQYF.

About this clone: This sample includes further DNA sequences coding for the same CDR3. V gene TRBV30 combines with J gene TRBJ2-5; TRBD1 is a possible D gene (5 bases). CDR1 and CDR2 from the germline V gene are GTSNPN and SVGIG (reference sequence). Between the trimmed V and J ends, which lost 4 bases and 2 bases, there was a span of 8 bases. CDR3 length equals 12 residues. CDR3 residues: CAWTDSQETQYF. The CDR3 DNA sequence: TGTGCCTGGACAGACAGTCAAGAGACCCAGTACTTC. Drawing the rest from reference TRBV30 and TRBJ2-5, the complete variable domain is SQTIHQWPATLVQPVGSPLSLECTVEGTSNPNLYWYRQAAGRGLQLLFYSVGIGQISSEVPQNLSASRPQDRQFILSSKKLLLSDSGFYLCAWTDSQETQYFGPGTRLLVL.

This clone was counted only a few times. The chain employs TRBV29-1 and TRBJ2-5; TRBD1 agrees at 7 bases. Unmatched junction bases numbered 9, after V lost 5 bases and J lost 6 bases. This CDR3 has 13 amino acids. Germline values: CDR1 SQVTM, CDR2 ANQGSEA. CDR3 bases: TGCAGCGTTCCCGGGACAGCCGGCAAGACCCAGTACTTC. It translates to CSVPGTAGKTQYF.

This chain uses TRBV7-8 with TRBJ2-1; D gene uncertain. CDR1 is SGHVS, CDR2 FQNEAQ, per germline. V gave up 0 bases and J gave up 9 bases, with 3 bases separating them. CDR3 length: 11 amino acids. CDR3 bases: TGTGCCAGCAGCTTAGCCAGTGAGCAGTTCTTC. Encoded protein: CASSLASEQFF.

The gene calls are TRBV30 and TRBJ2-3; D is uncertain. The V end was cut by 0 bases, the J end by 4 bases, with 11 bases between. Germline CDR1 is GTSNPN and CDR2 is SVGIG (reference sequence). This CDR3 is built from 14 residues. The chain's CDR3 is CAWSVGSFSDTQYF. For the CDR3, the DNA is TGTGCCTGGAGTGTGGGGTCTTTCTCAGATACGCAGTATTTT.